This TCR beta chain emerged from a study of blood T cell repertoires in COVID-19. The data were produced by immunoSEQ multiplex PCR, yet TCRdb's version contains in-frame clones alone and is incomplete. The table lists about 410,000 clones, roughly 90% of them singletons. V was trimmed by 5 bases and J by 8 bases, leaving 16 bases between them. The CDR3 spans 14 residues. The germline V gene encodes CDR1 SGHVS and CDR2 FNYEAQ. Sequenced sample: peripheral blood. The clonotype was recovered from a woman aged 25 to 39 with active or convalescent COVID-19. J is TRBJ2-1 and V is TRBV7-6; D possibly corresponds to TRBD1 (6 bases). The CDR3 nucleotides read TGTGCCAGCAGCCAGAGGGTGGGGGCCTATGAGCAGTTCTTC. This encodes CASSQRVGAYEQFF. The full variable domain, in which reference TRBV7-6 and TRBJ2-1 provide the parts outside the CDR3, is GAGVSQSPRYKVTKRGQDVALRCDPISGHVSLYWYRQALGQGPEFLTYFNYEAQQDKSGLPNDRFSAERPEGSISTLTIQRTEQRDSAMYRCASSQRVGAYEQFFGPGTRLTVL.